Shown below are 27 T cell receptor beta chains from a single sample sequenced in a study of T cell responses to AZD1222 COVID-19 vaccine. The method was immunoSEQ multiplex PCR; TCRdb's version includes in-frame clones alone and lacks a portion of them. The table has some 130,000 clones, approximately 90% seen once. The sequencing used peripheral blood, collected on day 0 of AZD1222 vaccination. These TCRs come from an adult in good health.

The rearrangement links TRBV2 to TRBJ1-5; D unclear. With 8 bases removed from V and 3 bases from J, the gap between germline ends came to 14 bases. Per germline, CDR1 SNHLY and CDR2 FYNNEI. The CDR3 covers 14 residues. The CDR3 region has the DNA TGTGCCAGCTCCGTCCTATGGGACAATCAGCCCCAGCATTTT. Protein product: CASSVLWDNQPQHF.

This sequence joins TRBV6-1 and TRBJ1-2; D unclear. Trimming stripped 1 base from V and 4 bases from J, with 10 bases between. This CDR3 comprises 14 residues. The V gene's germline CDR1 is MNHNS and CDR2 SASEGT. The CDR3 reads CASSEDGGGYGYTF. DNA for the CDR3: TGTGCCAGCAGTGAAGACGGAGGAGGCTATGGCTACACCTTC.

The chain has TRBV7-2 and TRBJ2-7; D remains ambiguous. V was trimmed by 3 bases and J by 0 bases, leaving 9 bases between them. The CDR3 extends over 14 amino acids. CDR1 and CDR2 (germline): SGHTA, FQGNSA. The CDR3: CASSFLPSSYEQYF. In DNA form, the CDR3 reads TGTGCCAGCAGCTTCCTCCCGAGCTCCTACGAGCAGTACTTC.

CDR3 coding DNA: TGTGCCATCAGTGAGTCTCAGGGAGGTTACGAGCAGTACTTC. Its translation is CAISESQGGYEQYF. V is TRBV10-3 and J is TRBJ2-7; a weak D match, TRBD2 (6 bases). The CDR3 is made up of 14 amino acids. V was shortened by 0 bases and J by 4 bases, with 10 bases between the two germline ends. Germline V CDR1 and CDR2: ENHRY, SYGVKD.

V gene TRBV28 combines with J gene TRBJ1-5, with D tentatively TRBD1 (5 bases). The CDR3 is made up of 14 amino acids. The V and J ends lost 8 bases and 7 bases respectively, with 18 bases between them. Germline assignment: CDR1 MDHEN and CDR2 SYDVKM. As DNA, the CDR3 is TGTGCCAGCGTTACGGGGGGTGCAGGGCAGCCCCAGCATTTT. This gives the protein CASVTGGAGQPQHF.

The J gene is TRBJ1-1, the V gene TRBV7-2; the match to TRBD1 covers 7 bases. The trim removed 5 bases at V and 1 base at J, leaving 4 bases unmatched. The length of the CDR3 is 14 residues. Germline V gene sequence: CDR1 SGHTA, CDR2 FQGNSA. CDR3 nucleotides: TGTGCCAGCAGCCGGGACAGATGGAACACTGAAGCTTTCTTT. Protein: CASSRDRWNTEAFF.

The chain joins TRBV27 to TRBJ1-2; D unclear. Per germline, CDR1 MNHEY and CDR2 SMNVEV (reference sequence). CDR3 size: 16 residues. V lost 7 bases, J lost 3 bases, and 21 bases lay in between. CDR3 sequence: CASKPTRATLYYGYTF. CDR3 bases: TGTGCCAGCAAACCGACCCGAGCGACCCTCTACTATGGCTACACCTTC.

The CDR3, as DNA: TGTGCCAGCAGCTCCGGGACTAGCGGGGGGAATGAGCAGTTCTTC. It yields the protein CASSSGTSGGNEQFF. The J gene is TRBJ2-1, the V gene TRBV7-2; 15 bases fit TRBD2. Germline V gene sequence: CDR1 SGHTA, CDR2 FQGNSA. CDR3 length: 15 amino acids. The V gene end was trimmed by 4 bases and the J gene end by 7 bases; junction bases not matched to a gene: 2.

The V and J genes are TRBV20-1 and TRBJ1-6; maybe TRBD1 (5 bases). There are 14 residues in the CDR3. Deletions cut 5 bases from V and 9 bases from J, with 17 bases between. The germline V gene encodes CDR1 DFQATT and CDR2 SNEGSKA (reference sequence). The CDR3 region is CSACGDCWSSPLHF. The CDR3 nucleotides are TGCAGTGCTTGTGGGGACTGTTGGTCTTCACCCCTCCACTTT.

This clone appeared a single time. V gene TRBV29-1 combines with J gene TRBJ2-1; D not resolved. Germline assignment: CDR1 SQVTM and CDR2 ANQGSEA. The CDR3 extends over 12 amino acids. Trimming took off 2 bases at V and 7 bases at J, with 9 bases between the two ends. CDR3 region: CSVEIGKNEQFF. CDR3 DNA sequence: TGCAGCGTTGAAATAGGAAAGAATGAGCAGTTCTTC.

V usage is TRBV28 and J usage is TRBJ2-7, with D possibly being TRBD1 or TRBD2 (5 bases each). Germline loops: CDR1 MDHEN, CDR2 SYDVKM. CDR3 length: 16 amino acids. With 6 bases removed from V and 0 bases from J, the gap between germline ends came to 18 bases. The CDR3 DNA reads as TGTGCCAGCAGCACAGAGGGGTTCCCGAGCTCCTACGAGCAGTACTTC. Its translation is CASSTEGFPSSYEQYF.

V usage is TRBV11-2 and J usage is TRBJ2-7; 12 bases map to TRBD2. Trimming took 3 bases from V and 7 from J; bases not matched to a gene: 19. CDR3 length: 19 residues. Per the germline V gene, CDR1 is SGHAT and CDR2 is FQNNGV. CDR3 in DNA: TGTGCCAGCAGCTTTAAAATGTGGCTAGCGGGGGGGCTGATAGAAGAGCAGTACTTC. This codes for CASSFKMWLAGGLIEEQYF.

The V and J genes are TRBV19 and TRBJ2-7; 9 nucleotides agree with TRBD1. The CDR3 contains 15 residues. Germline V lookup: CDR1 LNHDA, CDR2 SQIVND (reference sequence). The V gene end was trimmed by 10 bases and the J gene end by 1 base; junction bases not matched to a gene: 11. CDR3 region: CATSRDRVGSYEQYF. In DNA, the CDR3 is TGTGCCACGTCCCGGGACAGGGTAGGGTCCTACGAGCAGTACTTC. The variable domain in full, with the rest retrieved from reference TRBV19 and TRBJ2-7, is DGGITQSPKYLFRKEGQNVTLSCEQNLNHDAMYWYRQDPGQGLRLIYYSQIVNDFQKGDIAEGYSVSREKKESFPLTVTSAQKNPTAFYLCATSRDRVGSYEQYFGPGTRLTVT.

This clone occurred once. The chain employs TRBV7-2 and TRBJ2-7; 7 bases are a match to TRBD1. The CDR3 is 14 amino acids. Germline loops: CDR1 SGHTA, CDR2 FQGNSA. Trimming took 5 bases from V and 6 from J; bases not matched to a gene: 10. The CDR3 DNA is TGTGCCAGCAGCAAGGGACAGAATTCTGGCGAGCAGTACTTC. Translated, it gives CASSKGQNSGEQYF.

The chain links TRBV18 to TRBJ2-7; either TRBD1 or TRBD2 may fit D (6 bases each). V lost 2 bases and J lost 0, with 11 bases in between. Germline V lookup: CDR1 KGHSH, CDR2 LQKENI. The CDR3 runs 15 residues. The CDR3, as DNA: TGTGCCAGCTCACCATACAGGGACTTCTCCTACGAGCAGTACTTC. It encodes CASSPYRDFSYEQYF.

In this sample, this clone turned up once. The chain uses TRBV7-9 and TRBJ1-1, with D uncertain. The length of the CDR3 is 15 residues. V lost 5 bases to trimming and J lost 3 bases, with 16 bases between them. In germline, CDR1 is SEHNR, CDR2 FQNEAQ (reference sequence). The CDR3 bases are TGTGCCAGCAGCGCACCCCGGGGATGGGACACTGAAGCTTTCTTT. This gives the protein CASSAPRGWDTEAFF.

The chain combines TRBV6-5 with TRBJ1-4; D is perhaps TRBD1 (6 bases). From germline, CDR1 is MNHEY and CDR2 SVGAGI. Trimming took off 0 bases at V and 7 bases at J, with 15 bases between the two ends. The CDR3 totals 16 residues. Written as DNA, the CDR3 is TGTGCCAGCAGTTACTCTGGAGGGGGTAAAACTGAAAAACTGTTTTTT. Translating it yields CASSYSGGGKTEKLFF.

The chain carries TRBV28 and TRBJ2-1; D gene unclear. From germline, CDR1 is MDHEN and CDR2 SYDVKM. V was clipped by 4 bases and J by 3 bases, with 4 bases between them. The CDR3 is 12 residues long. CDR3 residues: CASSWNYNEQFF. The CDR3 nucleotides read TGTGCCAGCAGTTGGAACTACAATGAGCAGTTCTTC.

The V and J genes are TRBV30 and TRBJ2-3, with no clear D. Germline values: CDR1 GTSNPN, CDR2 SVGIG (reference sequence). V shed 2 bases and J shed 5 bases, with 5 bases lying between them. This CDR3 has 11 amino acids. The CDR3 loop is CAWSTEDTQYF. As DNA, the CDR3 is TGTGCCTGGAGTACTGAAGATACGCAGTATTTT.

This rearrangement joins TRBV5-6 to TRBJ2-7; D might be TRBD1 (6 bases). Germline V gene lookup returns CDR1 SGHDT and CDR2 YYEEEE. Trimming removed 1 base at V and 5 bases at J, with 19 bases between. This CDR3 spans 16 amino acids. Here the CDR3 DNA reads TGTGCCAGCAGCTTGAAGGCGTGGGGGCCCTCGCACGAGCAGTACTTC. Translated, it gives CASSLKAWGPSHEQYF.

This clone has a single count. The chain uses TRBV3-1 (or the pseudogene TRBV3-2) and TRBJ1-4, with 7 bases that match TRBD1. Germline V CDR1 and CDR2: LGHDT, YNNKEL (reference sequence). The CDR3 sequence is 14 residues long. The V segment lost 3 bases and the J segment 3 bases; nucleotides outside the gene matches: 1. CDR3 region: CASSQGTANEKLFF. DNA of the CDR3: TGTGCCAGCAGCCAGGGGACAGCTAATGAAAAACTGTTTTTT.

This CDR3 reads CASPRSKETQYF. The CDR3 DNA is TGTGCCAGTCCTCGGTCTAAGGAGACCCAGTACTTC. The genes are TRBV19 and TRBJ2-5; no clear D. Per germline, CDR1 LNHDA and CDR2 SQIVND (reference sequence). The CDR3 runs 12 residues. Trimming shortened V by 8 bases and J by 5 bases, and 12 bases separated the two germline ends.

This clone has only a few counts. The CDR3: CASSSLWGEQNGGPLHF. Here the CDR3 DNA reads TGCGCCAGCAGCTCACTTTGGGGGGAGCAAAATGGTGGACCCCTCCACTTT. The J gene is TRBJ1-6, the V gene TRBV5-1; tentatively, D is TRBD1 (5 bases). V lost 3 bases to trimming and J lost 12 bases, with 25 bases between them. The CDR3 extends over 17 amino acids. Germline values: CDR1 SGHRS, CDR2 YFSETQ.

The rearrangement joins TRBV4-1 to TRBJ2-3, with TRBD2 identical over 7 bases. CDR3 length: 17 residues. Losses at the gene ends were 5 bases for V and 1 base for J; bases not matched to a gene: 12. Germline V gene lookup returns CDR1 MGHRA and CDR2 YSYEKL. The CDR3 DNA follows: TGCGCCAGCAGCGAGCGTGTCGCGGGGGACCGCACAGATACGCAGTATTTT. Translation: CASSERVAGDRTDTQYF.

The CDR3 DNA sequence: TGTGCCACCAGCAGGGACACTTACTCTGGAAACACCATATATTTT. Translating gives CATSRDTYSGNTIYF. The J gene is TRBJ1-3, the V gene TRBV15; D is possibly TRBD1 (5 bases). This CDR3 region has 15 residues. V lost 3 bases, J lost 0 bases, and 9 bases lay in between. CDR1 is LNHNV, CDR2 YYDKDF, per germline (reference sequence).

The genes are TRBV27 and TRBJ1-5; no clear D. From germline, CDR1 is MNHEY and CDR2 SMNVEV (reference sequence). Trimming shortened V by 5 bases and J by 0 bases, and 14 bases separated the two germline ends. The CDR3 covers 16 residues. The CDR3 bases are TGTGCCAGCAGTGGCGCCCTGGGTTCTAGCAATCAGCCCCAGCATTTT. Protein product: CASSGALGSSNQPQHF.

This chain's CDR3 is CASSVATGGAGANVLTF. CDR3 sequence (DNA): TGTGCCAGCAGCGTAGCTACAGGGGGCGCTGGGGCCAACGTCCTGACTTTC. This chain joins TRBV9 and TRBJ2-6; 9 bases match TRBD1. This CDR3 region has 17 residues. The J segment lost 2 bases and the V segment lost 0 bases, leaving 3 bases of the junction unmatched. Germline V gene sequence: CDR1 SGDLS, CDR2 YYNGEE.